Here is one T cell receptor beta chain with its context. The source of the sample is a study of T cell responses to AZD1222 COVID-19 vaccine. This CDR3 region has 14 residues. V shed 0 bases and J shed 11 bases, with 14 bases lying between them. Germline CDR1 MGHRA, CDR2 YSYEKL. Repertoires were generated with immunoSEQ multiplex PCR, while TCRdb's copy carries only in-frame clones and drops some. The data hold some 200,000 clones, with 85% to 95% observed a single time. Sequencing was performed on peripheral blood, taken on day 0 of AZD1222 vaccination. The clonotype comes from an adult in good health. The gene calls are TRBV4-1 and TRBJ2-1, with D perhaps TRBD2 (6 bases). In nucleotides, the CDR3 is TGCGCCAGCAGCCAAGATGGAGGGTCGGGGCAGCAGTTCTTC. Encoded protein: CASSQDGGSGQQFF.